This TCR beta chain was sequenced during a study of blood T cell repertoires in COVID-19. Across the whole study: From T cells, B-cell-depleted T cells, or PBMCs came the material, which was cDNA or gDNA.

Trimming pared 5 bases from V and 5 bases from J, leaving 10 bases between. CDR1 is SEHNR and CDR2 is FQNEAQ in the germline V gene (reference sequence). This CDR3 spans 13 amino acids. In the source study's methods: For nucleated cells, counts were estimated from reference gene primer amplification. This table comes from immunoSEQ multiplex PCR, and its TCRdb copy is limited to in-frame clones, with some not included. The V and J calls and clone size come from that table; D and trimming were worked out from the DNA. The sample carries about 40,000 clones, around nine tenths recorded once. This receptor was taken from a woman aged 70 to 79 with acute or convalescent COVID-19. Sequences were obtained from peripheral blood. This chain connects TRBV7-9 to TRBJ1-5; D is unclear. The CDR3 DNA reads as TGTGCCAGCAGCCCGGGGATAGATCAGCCCCAGCATTTT. This gives the protein CASSPGIDQPQHF.